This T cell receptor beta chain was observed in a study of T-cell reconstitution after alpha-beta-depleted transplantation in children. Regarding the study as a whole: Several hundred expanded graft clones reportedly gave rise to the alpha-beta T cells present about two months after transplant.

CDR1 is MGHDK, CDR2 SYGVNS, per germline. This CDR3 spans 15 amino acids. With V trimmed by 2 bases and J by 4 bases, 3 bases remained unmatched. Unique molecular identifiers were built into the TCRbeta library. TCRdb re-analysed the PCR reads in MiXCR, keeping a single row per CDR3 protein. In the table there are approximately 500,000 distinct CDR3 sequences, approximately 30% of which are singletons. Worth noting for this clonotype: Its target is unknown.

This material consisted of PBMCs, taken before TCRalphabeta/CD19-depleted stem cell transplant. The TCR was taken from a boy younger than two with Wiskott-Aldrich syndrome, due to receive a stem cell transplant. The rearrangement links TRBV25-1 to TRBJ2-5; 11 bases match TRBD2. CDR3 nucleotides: TGTGCCAGCAGTGAAGGGACTAGCGGCGCAGAGACCCAGTACTTC. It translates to CASSEGTSGAETQYF.